Presented here are 17 T cell receptor beta chains from one specimen sequenced in a study of cytomegalovirus exposure and HLA in healthy donors. Vbeta (60) and Jbeta (13) primers were used in the PCR. TCRdb keeps only in-frame clones here, not all; method: immunoSEQ multiplex PCR. The sample includes about 190,000 clones, roughly 81% seen only once; the top ten take over 2%. The sequencing input was PBMCs. The receptors were sampled from a woman in her twenties or thirties in good health and CMV-seropositive.

The J gene is TRBJ1-2, the V gene TRBV5-4; 11 positions match TRBD1. Per the germline V gene, CDR1 is SGHNT and CDR2 is YYREEE (reference sequence). This CDR3 comprises 16 residues. J lost 4 bases, V lost 0 bases, and 5 bases had no gene match. The CDR3 DNA follows: TGTGCCAGCAGCTTGGTCGGACAGGGGGCGATCTATGGCTACACCTTC. Its protein is CASSLVGQGAIYGYTF.

This clone has just a few counts. The chain combines TRBV27 with TRBJ1-1; D uncertain. The V gene's germline CDR1 is MNHEY and CDR2 SMNVEV (reference sequence). The CDR3 sequence is 14 residues long. Trimming took 3 bases from V and 3 from J, leaving 11 bases between them. CDR3 sequence: CASSLKVGYTEAFF. The CDR3 DNA is TGTGCCAGCAGTTTGAAAGTCGGGTACACTGAAGCTTTCTTT.

This clone appeared a few times. This rearrangement joins TRBV19 to TRBJ2-6, with D possibly being TRBD1 (7 bases). There are 18 residues in the CDR3. Germline V gives CDR1 LNHDA, CDR2 SQIVND (reference sequence). V dropped 3 bases and J dropped 0 bases, with 15 bases sitting between them. In DNA, the CDR3 is TGTGCCAGTAGTATGGAGGGGGCAAGGCTCTCTGGGGCCAACGTCCTGACTTTC. Encoded protein: CASSMEGARLSGANVLTF.

This chain links TRBV6-5 with TRBJ2-5, with a weak D call TRBD2 (5 bases). V was cut by 4 bases and J by 7 bases, with 19 bases left in between. CDR3 length equals 15 residues. Per the germline V gene, CDR1 is MNHEY and CDR2 is SVGAGI. The CDR3 is CASSFPGSGSGTQYF. DNA for the CDR3: TGTGCCAGCAGTTTCCCGGGAAGCGGATCAGGGACCCAGTACTTC.

V gene TRBV7-2 combines with J gene TRBJ2-7; TRBD2 agrees at 11 bases. Per germline, CDR1 SGHTA and CDR2 FQGNSA. CDR3 length equals 14 residues. V dropped 3 bases and J dropped 2; count of bases not matched to a gene: 0. CDR3 region: CASSFSGGAYEQYF. DNA of the CDR3: TGTGCCAGCAGCTTTAGCGGGGGGGCCTACGAGCAGTACTTC.

The V gene is TRBV30, the J gene TRBJ1-6, with 7 positions matching TRBD1. J was trimmed by 0 bases and V by 3 bases; bases with no gene match: 5. CDR3 length: 16 amino acids. Germline CDR1 reads GTSNPN; CDR2 reads SVGIG (reference sequence). DNA of the CDR3: TGTGCCTGGAGGAGAGAGGGGGCCTCCTATAATTCACCCCTCCACTTT. This translates into CAWRREGASYNSPLHF.

This chain connects TRBV28 to TRBJ2-1, with 8 bases lining up with TRBD2. From germline, CDR1 is MDHEN and CDR2 SYDVKM. The CDR3 has 16 residues. V lost 3 bases, J lost 7 bases, and 11 bases stayed unmatched. CDR3 DNA: TGTGCCAGCAGTTTTCCCCGGGGACTAGGGAAAAATGAGCAGTTCTTC. It encodes CASSFPRGLGKNEQFF. Supplemented by reference TRBV28 and TRBJ2-1, the full variable domain reads DVKVTQSSRYLVKRTGEKVFLECVQDMDHENMFWYRQDPGLGLRLIYFSYDVKMKEKGDIPEGYSVSREKKERFSLILESASTNQTSMYLCASSFPRGLGKNEQFFGPGTRLTVL.

Regarding this clone: Different DNA sequences within this sample yield the same CDR3. The chain employs TRBV30 and TRBJ1-1, with 8 positions matching TRBD1. V lost 2 bases to trimming and J lost 5 bases; unmatched junction nucleotides: 4. The CDR3 contains 13 residues. CDR1 and CDR2 (germline): GTSNPN, SVGIG (reference sequence). The CDR3 reads CAWSRQGRTEAFF. CDR3 coding DNA: TGTGCCTGGAGTCGACAGGGGAGGACTGAAGCTTTCTTT.

Of note for this clone: One end of the junction does not line up with germline, which may come from a read error. The chain recombines TRBV14 with TRBJ2-1; D possibly corresponds to TRBD2 (6 bases). The germline V gene has CDR1 SGHDN and CDR2 FVKESK. The CDR3 is made up of 14 amino acids. CDR3 residues: CARSQHWGDNEQFF. The CDR3 DNA is TGTGCCCGCAGCCAACACTGGGGGGATAATGAGCAGTTCTTC.

The chain carries TRBV7-2 and TRBJ2-7; D ambiguous. Trimming shortened V by 2 bases and J by 0 bases, and 8 bases separated the two germline ends. The CDR3 runs 14 residues. Per the germline V gene, CDR1 is SGHTA and CDR2 is FQGNSA. CDR3 protein: CASSLRRYSYEQYF. In DNA, the CDR3 is TGTGCCAGCAGCTTACGGCGGTACTCCTACGAGCAGTACTTC.

This clone came up once. The V and J genes are TRBV4-2 and TRBJ1-3, with 8 bases identical to TRBD1. This CDR3 has 15 amino acids. Germline CDR1 is LGHNA and CDR2 is YNFKEQ. Losses at the gene ends were 4 bases for V and 6 bases for J; bases not matched to a gene: 8. The CDR3 nucleotides read TGTGCCAGCAGCCGAACAGGGGGTACAGAAAACACCATATATTTT. Its protein product is CASSRTGGTENTIYF.

The CDR3 region is CSVQTGTSNSPLHF. DNA of the CDR3: TGCAGCGTACAGACAGGGACGTCAAATTCACCCCTCCACTTT. The gene calls are TRBV29-1 and TRBJ1-6, with TRBD1 matching over 7 bases. In germline, CDR1 is SQVTM, CDR2 ANQGSEA. The CDR3 contains 14 residues. V lost 6 bases and J lost 7; bases outside the gene matches: 9.

This chain joins TRBV27 and TRBJ1-1; a weak D match, TRBD1 (5 bases). The CDR3 extends over 15 amino acids. Germline assignment: CDR1 MNHEY and CDR2 SMNVEV (reference sequence). V dropped 8 bases and J dropped 2 bases, with 18 bases sitting between them. As DNA, the CDR3 is TGTGCCAGCGCCTTCGGGGGAGGCGTAAACACTGAAGCTTTCTTT. Protein product: CASAFGGGVNTEAFF.

The chain employs TRBV18 and TRBJ2-5; 8 positions agree with TRBD1. This CDR3 is 11 amino acids long. The V segment lost 7 bases and the J segment 5 bases; nucleotides outside the gene matches: 0. Germline V lookup: CDR1 KGHSH, CDR2 LQKENI. The CDR3: CASYRGETQYF. The DNA of the CDR3 is TGTGCCAGCTACAGGGGGGAGACCCAGTACTTC.

The chain recombines TRBV7-2 with TRBJ1-5; D is unclear. The CDR3 loop spans 16 amino acids. Trimming stripped 1 base from V and 0 bases from J, with 10 bases between. The germline CDR1 and CDR2 sequences are SGHTA and FQGNSA. For the CDR3, the DNA is TGTGCCAGCAGCTTAGGGAGCTATTATAGCAATCAGCCCCAGCATTTT. Translated, it gives CASSLGSYYSNQPQHF.

The chain carries TRBV18 and TRBJ2-1, with 13 bases matching TRBD2. The CDR3 length is 17 residues. V lost 2 bases to trimming and J lost 0 bases; unmatched junction nucleotides: 1. CDR1 is KGHSH and CDR2 is LQKENI in the germline V gene. DNA of the CDR3: TGTGCCAGCTCACCAGGGACTAGCGGGACCTCCTACAATGAGCAGTTCTTC. Translation gives CASSPGTSGTSYNEQFF.

V is TRBV15 and J is TRBJ1-4; weak D call: TRBD1 (6 bases). This CDR3 has 15 amino acids. CDR1 is LNHNV and CDR2 is YYDKDF in the germline V gene (reference sequence). The V end lost 4 bases, the J end lost 4 bases, and 13 bases lay between the germline ends. Here the CDR3 DNA reads TGTGCCACCAGCATCACAGGGAATGGTAATGAAAAACTGTTTTTT. This encodes CATSITGNGNEKLFF.